Detailed here is one TCR beta chain. Trimming removed 2 bases from V and 2 bases from J; junction bases left unmatched: 11. This CDR3 has 17 residues. Germline CDR1 MRHNA, CDR2 SNTAGT. The data were taken from a study of control samples from healthy donors and cancer patients. The table came from immunoSEQ multiplex PCR; TCRdb's copy has only in-frame clones and leaves some out. The data contain 60,000 to 80,000 clones, roughly 90% of them singletons. V gene TRBV6-4 combines with J gene TRBJ1-1, with 7 bases that match TRBD1. What was sequenced was blood. This clonotype originated in a woman between 50 and 59 years old in good health. The CDR3 nucleotides are TGTGCCAGCAGTGACCCCGGACAGGTATCAGTTAACACTGAAGCTTTCTTT. Translating it yields CASSDPGQVSVNTEAFF.